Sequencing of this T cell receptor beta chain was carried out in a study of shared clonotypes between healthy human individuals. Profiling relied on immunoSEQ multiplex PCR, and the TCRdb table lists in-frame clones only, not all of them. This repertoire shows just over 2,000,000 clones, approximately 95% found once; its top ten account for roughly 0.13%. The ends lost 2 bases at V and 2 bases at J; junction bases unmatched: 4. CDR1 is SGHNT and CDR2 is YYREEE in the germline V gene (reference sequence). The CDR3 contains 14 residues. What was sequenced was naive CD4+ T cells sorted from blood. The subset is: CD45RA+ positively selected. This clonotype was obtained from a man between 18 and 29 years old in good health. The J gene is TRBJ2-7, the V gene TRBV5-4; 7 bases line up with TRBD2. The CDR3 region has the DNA TGTGCCAGCAGCTTCCCAGGGACTACCTACGAGCAGTACTTC. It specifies CASSFPGTTYEQYF. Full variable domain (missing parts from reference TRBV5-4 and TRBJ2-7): ETGVTQSPTHLIKTRGQQVTLRCSSQSGHNTVSWYQQALGQGPQFIFQYYREEENGRGNFPPRFSGLQFPNYSSELNVNALELDDSALYLCASSFPGTTYEQYFGPGTRLTVT.